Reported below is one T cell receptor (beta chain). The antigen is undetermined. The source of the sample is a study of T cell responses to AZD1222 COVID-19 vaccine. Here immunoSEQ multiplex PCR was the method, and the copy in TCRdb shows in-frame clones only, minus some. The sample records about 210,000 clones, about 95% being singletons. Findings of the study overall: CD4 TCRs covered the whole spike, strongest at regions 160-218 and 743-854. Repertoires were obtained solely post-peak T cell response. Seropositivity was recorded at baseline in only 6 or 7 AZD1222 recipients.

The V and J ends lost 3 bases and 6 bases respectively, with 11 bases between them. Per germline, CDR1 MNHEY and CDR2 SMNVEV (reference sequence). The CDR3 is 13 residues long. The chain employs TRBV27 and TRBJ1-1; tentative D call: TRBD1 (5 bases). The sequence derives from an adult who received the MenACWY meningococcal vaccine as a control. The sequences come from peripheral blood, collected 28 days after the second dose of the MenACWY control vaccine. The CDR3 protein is CASSFREGPEAFF. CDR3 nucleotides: TGTGCCAGCAGTTTCCGCGAGGGGCCTGAAGCTTTCTTT.